Detailed here is one T cell receptor beta chain. The target antigen is unknown. Germline lookup yields CDR1 LNHDA and CDR2 SQIVND (reference sequence). The CDR3 spans 14 residues. Trimming removed 6 bases from V and 3 bases from J; junction bases left unmatched: 7. Some clones are missing from TCRdb's copy, which holds only in-frame ones; the method was immunoSEQ multiplex PCR. The table lists 27,000 or so clones, 75% to 90% of them singletons. The time point here: cycle 4 day 1 (C4D1), after 6 weeks of nivolumab. Every patient was affected by relapse after autologous stem cell transplantation, while exposure to brentuximab vedotin was not uniform. Purification of CD4+ T cells from thawed PBMCs was achieved by magnetic negative selection. The data derive from a study of PD-1 blockade in classical Hodgkin lymphoma. In the study overall: Every 2 weeks, patients had 3 mg/kg nivolumab intravenously. Findings of the study overall: Causes of the repertoire differences remain undefined, possibly disease activity or prior therapy. Reported findings placed baseline TCR diversity lower in newly diagnosed patients (compared with healthy donors). Complete responders entered with baseline diversity on par with newly diagnosed patients, the results showed.

The V gene is TRBV19, the J gene TRBJ1-1, with 7 bases fitting TRBD1. The receptor comes from a human donor with classical Hodgkin lymphoma. The sequenced sample was CD4+ T cells from blood, obtained before the fourth cycle of nivolumab. In DNA, the CDR3 is TGTGCCAGTAGGCTGAGGGGGCTCGACACTGAAGCTTTCTTT. This sequence encodes CASRLRGLDTEAFF.